Sequencing of this T cell receptor beta chain was carried out in a study of blood T cell repertoires in COVID-19. Produced via immunoSEQ multiplex PCR; TCRdb's table is partial and in-frame only. The data show approximately 170,000 clones, 93% seen once. Trimming shortened V by 1 base and J by 0 bases, and 3 bases separated the two germline ends. Looked up from germline, CDR1 is LNHDA and CDR2 is SQIVND (reference sequence). The CDR3 loop spans 13 amino acids. The chain is built from TRBV19 and TRBJ1-1; D is uncertain. The TCR originated in a woman in her sixties or seventies with COVID-19, enrolled during active disease. Sequenced sample: peripheral blood. CDR3 nucleotides: TGTGCCAGTAGTATAGTAGTGAACACTGAAGCTTTCTTT. Its translation is CASSIVVNTEAFF.